The clone carrying this T cell receptor beta chain has just a few counts. This sample is part of a study of T cell responses to AZD1222 COVID-19 vaccine. Data came from immunoSEQ multiplex PCR; TCRdb stores just in-frame clones and leaves some out. The sample carries 110,000 to 150,000 clones, over 75% recorded once. The CDR3 is made up of 17 amino acids. Germline V gives CDR1 SGDLS, CDR2 YYNGEE. V lost 3 bases and J 0 bases, leaving 16 bases between the germline ends. The specimen comprised peripheral blood, sampled on day 0 of AZD1222 vaccination. The chain employs TRBV9 and TRBJ1-3; no firm D call. The clonotype was recovered from an adult in good health. CDR3 coding DNA: TGTGCCAGCAGCGACAAGGAAACCCCTTTCTCTGGAAACACCATATATTTT. This encodes CASSDKETPFSGNTIYF. Full variable domain (outside the CDR3, taken from reference TRBV9 and TRBJ1-3): DSGVTQTPKHLITATGQRVTLRCSPRSGDLSVYWYQQSLDQGLQFLIQYYNGEERAKGNILERFSAQQFPDLHSELNLSSLELGDSALYFCASSDKETPFSGNTIYFGEGSWLTVV.